This TCR beta chain comes out of a study of cytomegalovirus exposure and HLA in healthy donors. Across the whole study: A prior study identified 117 million unique TCR beta sequences from about 179 million T cells. Whole-study findings and limits: Testing in vitro showed three CMV-associated chains specific for CMV antigens.

The donors (healthy individuals) were bone marrow donors. PCR was performed using 60 Vbeta and 13 Jbeta primers. TCRdb's copy holds only in-frame clones and misses some; the assay was immunoSEQ multiplex PCR. The sample holds around 150,000 clones; around four fifths are singletons and the top ten take over 1.1%. On this clone: The antigen is not known.

The V end was cut by 3 bases, the J end by 8 bases, with 13 bases between. Germline CDR1 SQVTM, CDR2 ANQGSEA. This CDR3 comprises 12 residues. V usage is TRBV29-1 and J usage is TRBJ1-2; D is possibly TRBD1 (6 bases). This receptor was obtained from a male donor in good health and CMV-seronegative. The sample taken for sequencing was PBMCs. CDR3 region: CSVERTGTGYTF. CDR3 sequence (DNA): TGCAGCGTTGAGAGAACAGGGACCGGCTACACCTTC. Variable domain in full (rest from reference TRBV29-1 and TRBJ1-2): SAVISQKPSRDICQRGTSLTIQCQVDSQVTMMFWYRQQPGQSLTLIATANQGSEATYESGFVIDKFPISRPNLTFSTLTVSNMSPEDSSIYLCSVERTGTGYTFGSGTRLTVV.